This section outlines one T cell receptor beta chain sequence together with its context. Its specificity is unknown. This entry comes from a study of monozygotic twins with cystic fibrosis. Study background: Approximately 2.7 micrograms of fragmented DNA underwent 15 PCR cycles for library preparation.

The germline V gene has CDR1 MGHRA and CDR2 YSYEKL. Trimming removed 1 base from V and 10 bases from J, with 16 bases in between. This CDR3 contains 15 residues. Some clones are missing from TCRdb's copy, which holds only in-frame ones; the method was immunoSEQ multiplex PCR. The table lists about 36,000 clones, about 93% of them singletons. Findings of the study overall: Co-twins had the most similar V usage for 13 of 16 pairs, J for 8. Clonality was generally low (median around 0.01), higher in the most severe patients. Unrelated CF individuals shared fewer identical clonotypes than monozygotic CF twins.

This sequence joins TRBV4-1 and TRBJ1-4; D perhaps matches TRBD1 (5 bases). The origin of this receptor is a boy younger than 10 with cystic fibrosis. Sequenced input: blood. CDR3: CASSQGGHTGGKLFF. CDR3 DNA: TGCGCCAGCAGCCAAGGCGGCCACACGGGGGGAAAACTGTTTTTT.